This TCR beta chain appears in the sequencing data of a study of blood T cell repertoires in COVID-19. The wider study: The United States, Italy and Spain provided the acute and convalescent COVID-19 samples. T cells, B-cell-depleted T cells, or PBMCs provided the cDNA or gDNA that served as material.

Authors' analysis steps: By means of reference gene primer amplification, nucleated cell counts were estimated. Repertoires were generated with immunoSEQ multiplex PCR, while TCRdb's copy carries only in-frame clones and drops some. V and J calls and clone size follow that table, whereas D and trimming were derived from the DNA. Of 200,000 to 250,000 clones in the sample, 84% were seen once. CDR1 MGHDK and CDR2 SYGVNS come from the germline V gene. The CDR3 is 12 amino acids. Trimming took 8 bases from V and 4 from J, leaving 9 bases between them. Specimen: peripheral blood. V usage is TRBV25-1 and J usage is TRBJ1-3; D not certain. The TCR comes from a woman aged 60-75 years with acute or convalescent COVID-19. DNA for the CDR3: TGTGCCAGCCACTCCGCCGGAAACACCATATATTTT. Translation: CASHSAGNTIYF.